This T cell receptor beta chain was recorded in a study of blood T cell repertoires in COVID-19. The overall study: Italy, Spain and the United States were the sources of the convalescent and acute COVID-19 samples.

CDR1 and CDR2 (germline): KGHDR, SFDVKD. V lost 4 bases, J lost 5 bases, and 7 bases stayed unmatched. The CDR3 totals 15 residues. Source study methods: The authors estimated nucleated cell counts from reference gene primer amplification. Repertoires were generated with immunoSEQ multiplex PCR, while TCRdb's copy carries only in-frame clones and drops some. D and trimming come from the DNA, and the V and J calls and clone size come from that table. The sample includes tens of thousands of clones, less than 85% of them seen just once. This clone has only one observation. Sample: peripheral blood. The chain recombines TRBV24-1 with TRBJ2-5, with 9 bases fitting TRBD1. The sequence came from a human donor with acute or convalescent COVID-19. The donor label of this sample is uncertain. Here the CDR3 reads CATSDSTGGRETQYF. The CDR3 nucleotides read TGTGCCACCAGTGACTCAACAGGGGGCAGGGAGACCCAGTACTTC.